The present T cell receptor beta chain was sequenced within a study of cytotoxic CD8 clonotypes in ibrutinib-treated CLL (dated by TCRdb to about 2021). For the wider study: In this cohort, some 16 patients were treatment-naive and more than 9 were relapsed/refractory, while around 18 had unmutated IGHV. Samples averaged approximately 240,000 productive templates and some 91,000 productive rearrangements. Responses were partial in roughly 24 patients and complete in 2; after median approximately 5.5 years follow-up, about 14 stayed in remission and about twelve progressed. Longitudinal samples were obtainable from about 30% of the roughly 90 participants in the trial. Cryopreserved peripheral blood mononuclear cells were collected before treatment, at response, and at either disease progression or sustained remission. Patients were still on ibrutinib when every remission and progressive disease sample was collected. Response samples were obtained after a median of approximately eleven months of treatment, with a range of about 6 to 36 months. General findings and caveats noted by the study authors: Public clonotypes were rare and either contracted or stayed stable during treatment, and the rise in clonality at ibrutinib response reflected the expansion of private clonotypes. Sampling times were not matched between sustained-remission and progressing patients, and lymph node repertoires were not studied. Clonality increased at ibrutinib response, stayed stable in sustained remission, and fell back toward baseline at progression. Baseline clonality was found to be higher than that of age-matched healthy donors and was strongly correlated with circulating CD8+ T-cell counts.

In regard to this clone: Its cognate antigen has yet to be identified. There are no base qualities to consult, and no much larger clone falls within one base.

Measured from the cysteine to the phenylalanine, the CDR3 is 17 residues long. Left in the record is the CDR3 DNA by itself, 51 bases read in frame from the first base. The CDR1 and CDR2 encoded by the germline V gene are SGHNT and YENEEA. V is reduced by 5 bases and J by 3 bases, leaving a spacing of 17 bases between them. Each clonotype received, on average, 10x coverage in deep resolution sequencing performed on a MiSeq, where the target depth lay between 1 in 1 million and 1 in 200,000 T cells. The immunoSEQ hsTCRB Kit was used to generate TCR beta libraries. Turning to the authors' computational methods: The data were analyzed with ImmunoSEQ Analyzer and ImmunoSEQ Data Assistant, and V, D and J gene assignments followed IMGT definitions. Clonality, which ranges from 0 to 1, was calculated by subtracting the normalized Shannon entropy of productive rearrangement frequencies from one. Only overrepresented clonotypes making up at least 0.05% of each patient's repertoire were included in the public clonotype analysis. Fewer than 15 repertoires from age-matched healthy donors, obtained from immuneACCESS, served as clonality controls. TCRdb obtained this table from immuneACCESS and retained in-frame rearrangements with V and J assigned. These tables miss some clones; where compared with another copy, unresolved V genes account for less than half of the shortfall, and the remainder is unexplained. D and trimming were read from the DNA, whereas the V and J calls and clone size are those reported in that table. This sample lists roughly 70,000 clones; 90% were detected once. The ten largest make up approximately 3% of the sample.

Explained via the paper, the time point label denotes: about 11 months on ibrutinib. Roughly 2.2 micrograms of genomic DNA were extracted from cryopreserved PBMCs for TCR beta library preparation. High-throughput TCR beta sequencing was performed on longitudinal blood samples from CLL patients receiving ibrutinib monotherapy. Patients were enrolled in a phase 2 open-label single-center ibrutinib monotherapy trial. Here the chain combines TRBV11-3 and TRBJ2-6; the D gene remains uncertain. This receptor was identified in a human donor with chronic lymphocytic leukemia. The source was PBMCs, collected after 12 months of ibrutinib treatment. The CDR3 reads CASSPLRALYGANVLTF. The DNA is TGTGCCAGCAGCCCTCTTAGAGCTCTGTATGGGGCCAACGTCCTGACTTTC.